These T cell receptor beta chains were read from a single sample in a study of ipilimumab plus nivolumab after autologous stem cell transplantation. This table comes from immunoSEQ multiplex PCR, and its TCRdb copy is limited to in-frame clones, with some not included. The sample contains 22,000 or so clones, nearly 75% of which appear only once. Material: PBMCs, obtained in a trial of ipilimumab plus nivolumab as post-transplant consolidation. Source of these receptors: a male donor with diffuse large B-cell lymphoma. CDR3s include the opening cysteine and the closing phenylalanine or tryptophan. D genes are given only for firm matches. Expanded clones get a size class; other rows say once, few or many, or leave the size out.

J gene: TRBJ2-1
V gene: TRBV11-3
D gene: NA
clone size: NA
CDR3 DNA: TGTGCCAGCAGCTTAAACGGCAATGAGCAGTTCTTC
CDR3 protein: CASSLNGNEQFF

J gene: TRBJ2-1
V gene: TRBV9
D gene: TRBD2
clone size: NA
CDR3 DNA: TGTGCCAGCAGCGTACGGGGGGACTCTCTCAATGAGCAGTTCTTC
CDR3 protein: CASSVRGDSLNEQFF

J gene: TRBJ1-1
V gene: TRBV29-1
D gene: TRBD1
clone size: NA
CDR3 DNA: TGCAGCGTTGAAGGAACAGGGGACCAAGCTTTCTTT
CDR3 protein: CSVEGTGDQAFF

J gene: TRBJ2-3
V gene: TRBV7-9
D gene: NA
clone size: NA
CDR3 DNA: TGTGCCAGCAGCCCACAGGGAGATACGCAGTATTTT
CDR3 protein: CASSPQGDTQYF

J gene: TRBJ2-5
V gene: TRBV30
D gene: NA
clone size: once
CDR3 DNA: TGTGCCTCTACCCAGGGCCCTCCTGGGACCCAGTACTTC
CDR3 protein: CASTQGPPGTQYF

J gene: TRBJ2-7
V gene: TRBV5-1
D gene: TRBD2
clone size: NA
CDR3 DNA: TGCGCCAGCAGCTCACGGCCTAGCGGGGCCTACGAGCAGTACTTC
CDR3 protein: CASSSRPSGAYEQYF

J gene: TRBJ2-5
V gene: TRBV14
D gene: TRBD2
clone size: once
CDR3 DNA: TGTGCCAGCAGCCAAGAAGGCTCTAGCGGGCGGAGGGGGGAGACCCAGTACTTC
CDR3 protein: CASSQEGSSGRRGETQYF

J gene: TRBJ2-1
V gene: TRBV19
D gene: NA
clone size: NA
CDR3 DNA: TGTGCCAGTAGTATAGAGGGGGTGTCGGATGAGCAGTTCTTC
CDR3 protein: CASSIEGVSDEQFF

J gene: TRBJ1-2
V gene: TRBV6-1
D gene: NA
clone size: NA
CDR3 DNA: TGTGCCAGCAGTGAAATGGTGTCTGGGGGAGGCTACACCTTC
CDR3 protein: CASSEMVSGGGYTF

J gene: TRBJ1-2
V gene: TRBV7-2
D gene: TRBD1
clone size: NA
CDR3 DNA: TGTGCCAGCAGCCGGGACAGACTTAACTATGGCTACACCTTC
CDR3 protein: CASSRDRLNYGYTF

J gene: TRBJ1-1
V gene: TRBV11-1
D gene: TRBD1
clone size: NA
CDR3 DNA: TGTGCCAGCAGCTTACGGACAGGGAGTGACACTGAAGCTTTCTTT
CDR3 protein: CASSLRTGSDTEAFF

J gene: TRBJ2-7
V gene: TRBV5-4
D gene: NA
clone size: NA
CDR3 DNA: TGTGCCAGCAGCGCGGATGCTGACGAGCAGTACTTC
CDR3 protein: CASSADADEQYF

J gene: TRBJ1-4
V gene: TRBV4-1
D gene: TRBD1
clone size: NA
CDR3 DNA: TGCGCCAGCAGCCAAGGAGGGACAGGTCGGAATGAAAAACTGTTTTTT
CDR3 protein: CASSQGGTGRNEKLFF

J gene: TRBJ2-1
V gene: TRBV18
D gene: NA
clone size: few
CDR3 DNA: TGTGCCAGCTCACCACCTGGGGGTAGGGTCTTGAATGAGCAGTTCTTC
CDR3 protein: CASSPPGGRVLNEQFF

J gene: TRBJ2-7
V gene: TRBV29-1
D gene: TRBD1
clone size: NA
CDR3 DNA: TGCAGCGCCGGGACAGGGGAATACGAGCAGTACTTC
CDR3 protein: CSAGTGEYEQYF

J gene: TRBJ2-4
V gene: TRBV5-4
D gene: TRBD1
clone size: NA
CDR3 DNA: TGTGCCAGCAGCGACCGGGACAGCATTCAGTACTTC
CDR3 protein: CASSDRDSIQYF

J gene: TRBJ1-2
V gene: TRBV28
D gene: TRBD1
clone size: NA
CDR3 DNA: TGTGCCAGCAGTACGTCAGGGGGCTGGAATGGCTACACCTTC
CDR3 protein: CASSTSGGWNGYTF

J gene: TRBJ2-7
V gene: TRBV5-4
D gene: TRBD1
clone size: NA
CDR3 DNA: TGTGCCAGCAGCTTGGAGGGACAGCGATCCCACGAGCAGTACTTC
CDR3 protein: CASSLEGQRSHEQYF

J gene: TRBJ2-7
V gene: TRBV19
D gene: NA
clone size: NA
CDR3 DNA: TGTGCCAGCAGCGTAACCGTTTCCTACGAGCAGTACTTC
CDR3 protein: CASSVTVSYEQYF

J gene: TRBJ2-1
V gene: TRBV5-6
D gene: NA
clone size: NA
CDR3 DNA: TGTGCCAGCAGCTTAGCTAGAATGGAGCAGTTCTTC
CDR3 protein: CASSLARMEQFF

J gene: TRBJ2-5
V gene: TRBV5-5
D gene: TRBD2
clone size: NA
CDR3 DNA: TGTGCCAGCAGCCCGAGCGGGGCCCTTCGGGAGACCCAGTACTTC
CDR3 protein: CASSPSGALRETQYF

J gene: TRBJ1-1
V gene: TRBV19
D gene: NA
clone size: once
CDR3 DNA: TGTGCCAGTAGTAAGGACCCTTCGGACACTGAAGCTTTCTTT
CDR3 protein: CASSKDPSDTEAFF

J gene: TRBJ2-1
V gene: TRBV28
D gene: TRBD2
clone size: NA
CDR3 DNA: TGTGCCAGCAGTTTGCCGACTAGCGGGCGGAGGCAGTTCTTC
CDR3 protein: CASSLPTSGRRQFF

J gene: TRBJ2-3
V gene: TRBV19
D gene: NA
clone size: NA
CDR3 DNA: TGTGCCAGTAGTATCCAGGGCGGGAGCACAGATACGCAGTATTTT
CDR3 protein: CASSIQGGSTDTQYF

J gene: TRBJ2-7
V gene: TRBV5-4
D gene: TRBD1
clone size: NA
CDR3 DNA: TGTGCCAGCTCTCCAACGGGACAGGCGGACGAGCAGTACTTC
CDR3 protein: CASSPTGQADEQYF

J gene: TRBJ1-6
V gene: TRBV10-2
D gene: NA
clone size: few
CDR3 DNA: TGCGCCAGCACCGGAACCGGGACGGCTGGGCGGCCCCTCCACTTT
CDR3 protein: CASTGTGTAGRPLHF

J gene: TRBJ1-2
V gene: TRBV27
D gene: TRBD1
clone size: NA
CDR3 DNA: TGTGCCAGCAGCCCTAGGGGGGACAGGGGGGACTATGGCTACACCTTC
CDR3 protein: CASSPRGDRGDYGYTF

J gene: TRBJ2-5
V gene: TRBV27
D gene: TRBD1
clone size: NA
CDR3 DNA: TGTGCCAGCAGTTCGACAGGGGGCCGAAGGGAGACCCAGTACTTC
CDR3 protein: CASSSTGGRRETQYF

J gene: TRBJ1-2
V gene: TRBV27
D gene: TRBD1
clone size: NA
CDR3 DNA: TGTGCCAGCAGCCCCAGGGACAGGGAGAGCTATGGCTACACCTTC
CDR3 protein: CASSPRDRESYGYTF

J gene: TRBJ1-1
V gene: TRBV7-9
D gene: TRBD1
clone size: medium-sized
CDR3 DNA: TGTGCCAGCAGGAAACCGGGACAGGGGGAGAGATTCACTGAAGCTTTCTTT
CDR3 protein: CASRKPGQGERFTEAFF

J gene: TRBJ1-1
V gene: TRBV7-2
D gene: NA
clone size: NA
CDR3 DNA: TGTGCCAGCAGCTTTCCCCAGGGAGCAGCTTTCTTT
CDR3 protein: CASSFPQGAAFF

J gene: TRBJ2-1
V gene: TRBV13
D gene: NA
clone size: NA
CDR3 DNA: TGTGCCAGCAGCTCCCGGGGGACCAGGTCCTACAATGAGCAGTTCTTC
CDR3 protein: CASSSRGTRSYNEQFF

J gene: TRBJ2-7
V gene: TRBV15
D gene: NA
clone size: NA
CDR3 DNA: TGTGCCACCAGCAGAGATATCAGAACCTACGAGCAGTACTTC
CDR3 protein: CATSRDIRTYEQYF

J gene: TRBJ2-7
V gene: TRBV11-2
D gene: NA
clone size: few
CDR3 DNA: TGTGCCAGCAGCCTCGACAGGAGCTACGAGTACTTC
CDR3 protein: CASSLDRSYEYF

J gene: TRBJ2-1
V gene: TRBV7-6
D gene: TRBD2
clone size: NA
CDR3 DNA: TGTGCCAGCAGCTCAAGCGGGAGGCAGTTCTTC
CDR3 protein: CASSSSGRQFF

J gene: TRBJ1-1
V gene: TRBV4-1
D gene: TRBD1
clone size: NA
CDR3 DNA: TGCGCCAGCAGCCTCGACAGGGCTCGGACTGAAGCTTTCTTT
CDR3 protein: CASSLDRARTEAFF

J gene: TRBJ1-5
V gene: TRBV11-3
D gene: NA
clone size: NA
CDR3 DNA: TGTGCCAGCAGCCCGGGGGGGAGCAATCAGCCCCAGCATTTT
CDR3 protein: CASSPGGSNQPQHF

J gene: TRBJ2-5
V gene: TRBV7-7
D gene: NA
clone size: once
CDR3 DNA: TGTGCTAGCAGCTTAGCGGTAGGGCGGGAGACCCAGTACTTC
CDR3 protein: CASSLAVGRETQYF

J gene: TRBJ2-3
V gene: TRBV5-1
D gene: NA
clone size: NA
CDR3 DNA: TGCGCCAGCAGCCCCTCCTTCCGGGGCCCTCCGGATACGCAGTATTTT
CDR3 protein: CASSPSFRGPPDTQYF

J gene: TRBJ1-2
V gene: TRBV28
D gene: TRBD1
clone size: NA
CDR3 DNA: TGTGCCAGCAGCCTAATCTTCGGGACAGGGGGGAACTATGGCTACACCTTC
CDR3 protein: CASSLIFGTGGNYGYTF

J gene: TRBJ2-1
V gene: TRBV7-8
D gene: TRBD1
clone size: NA
CDR3 DNA: TGTGCCAGCAGCTCTACAGGGGTCGGGGAGCAGTTCTTC
CDR3 protein: CASSSTGVGEQFF

J gene: TRBJ2-5
V gene: TRBV2
D gene: NA
clone size: NA
CDR3 DNA: TGTGCCAGCAGTGCCGGGCCATCGAGGGGAGAGACCCAGTACTTC
CDR3 protein: CASSAGPSRGETQYF

J gene: TRBJ2-1
V gene: TRBV7-2
D gene: TRBD1
clone size: NA
CDR3 DNA: TGTGCCAGCAGCTTACAGAGCCAGGGGGCCTACAATGAGCAGTTCTTC
CDR3 protein: CASSLQSQGAYNEQFF